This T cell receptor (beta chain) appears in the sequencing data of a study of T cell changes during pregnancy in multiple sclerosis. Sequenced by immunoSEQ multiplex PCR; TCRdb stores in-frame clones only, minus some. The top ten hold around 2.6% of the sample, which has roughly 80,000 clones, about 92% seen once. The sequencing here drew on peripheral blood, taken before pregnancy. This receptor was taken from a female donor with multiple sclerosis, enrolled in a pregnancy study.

The CDR3 DNA is TGTGCCAGCAGCTTAATGGTGGGACAGCCATACGAGCAGTACTTC. As protein: CASSLMVGQPYEQYF. The V gene is TRBV7-2, the J gene TRBJ2-7, with TRBD1 matching over 7 bases. V dropped 2 bases and J dropped 4; count of bases not matched to a gene: 8. This CDR3 spans 15 amino acids. Per germline, CDR1 SGHTA and CDR2 FQGNSA.